The 6 T cell receptor beta chains given below trace back to one sample, sequenced in a study of cytomegalovirus exposure and HLA in healthy donors (dated by TCRdb to the late 2010s). The library was prepared using the immunoSEQ multiplex PCR assay. The multiplex PCR relied on a mix of 60 forward primers for TCR Vbeta segments and 13 reverse primers for TCR Jbeta segments. As stored in TCRdb, this immuneACCESS dataset retains in-frame rearrangements with V and J assigned. A fraction of the clones does not appear; measured against another copy, unresolved V genes explain less than half of the discrepancy, and the remainder lacks a known reason. The sample table lists about 97,000 clones, roughly 73% of them with a count of one. Of the sample, roughly 4% falls within the top ten clones. Sequenced material: PBMCs. These receptors were taken from a man between 35 and 55 years old in good health and CMV-seronegative.

This chain joins TRBV7-7 and TRBJ2-1, with 7 positions matching TRBD1. Trimming took 1 base from V and 6 from J; bases not matched to a gene: 9. The CDR3 length is 16 residues. Germline CDR1 SSHAT, CDR2 FNYEAQ (reference sequence). Written as DNA, the CDR3 is TGTGCCAGCAGCTTAGATGTGGGACAGAGGACCAATGAGCAGTTCTTC. Its translation is CASSLDVGQRTNEQFF.

The chain uses TRBV11-2 and TRBJ2-3, with 9 nucleotides matching TRBD2. CDR1 is SGHAT and CDR2 is FQNNGV in the germline V gene. This CDR3 has 17 residues. The V and J ends lost 5 bases and 2 bases, in that order; junction bases with no gene match: 11. The CDR3 DNA is TGTGCCAGCAGCCCGAGGCGGCGGGGGGGCTTCACAGATACGCAGTATTTT. This codes for CASSPRRRGGFTDTQYF.

The rearrangement uses TRBV28 and TRBJ1-6; 10 nucleotides align to TRBD1. This CDR3 is 15 amino acids long. Trimming removed 4 bases from V and 3 bases from J; junction bases left unmatched: 0. The V gene's germline CDR1 is MDHEN and CDR2 SYDVKM. In DNA, the CDR3 is TGTGCCAGCAGTTGGACAGGGGGCTATAATTCACCCCTCCACTTT. Amino acid sequence: CASSWTGGYNSPLHF.

This chain connects TRBV28 to TRBJ1-4; maybe TRBD1 (5 bases). This CDR3 contains 14 residues. The V gene's germline CDR1 is MDHEN and CDR2 SYDVKM. The V end was cut by 3 bases, the J end by 4 bases, with 9 bases between. The CDR3 reads CASSFSGHNEKLFF. The CDR3 nucleotides are TGTGCCAGCAGTTTTTCAGGGCATAATGAAAAACTGTTTTTT.

This sequence joins TRBV19 and TRBJ1-1; 7 bases align to TRBD1. CDR3 length: 14 residues. V was clipped by 10 bases and J by 1 base; unmatched bases: 9. CDR1 is LNHDA and CDR2 is SQIVND in the germline V gene (reference sequence). The CDR3 reads CATDADRPNTEAFF. CDR3 nucleotides: TGTGCCACCGACGCGGACAGGCCGAACACTGAAGCTTTCTTT.

This clone has just a few counts. The rearrangement links TRBV7-2 to TRBJ1-5, with 9 bases lining up with TRBD1. V was pared by 6 bases and J by 7 bases, with 4 bases of the junction left unmatched. This CDR3 is built from 13 residues. CDR1 and CDR2 (germline): SGHTA, FQGNSA. CDR3 bases: TGTGCCAGCAGACAGGGGGCAGGGCAGCCCCAGCATTTT. Its protein is CASRQGAGQPQHF.